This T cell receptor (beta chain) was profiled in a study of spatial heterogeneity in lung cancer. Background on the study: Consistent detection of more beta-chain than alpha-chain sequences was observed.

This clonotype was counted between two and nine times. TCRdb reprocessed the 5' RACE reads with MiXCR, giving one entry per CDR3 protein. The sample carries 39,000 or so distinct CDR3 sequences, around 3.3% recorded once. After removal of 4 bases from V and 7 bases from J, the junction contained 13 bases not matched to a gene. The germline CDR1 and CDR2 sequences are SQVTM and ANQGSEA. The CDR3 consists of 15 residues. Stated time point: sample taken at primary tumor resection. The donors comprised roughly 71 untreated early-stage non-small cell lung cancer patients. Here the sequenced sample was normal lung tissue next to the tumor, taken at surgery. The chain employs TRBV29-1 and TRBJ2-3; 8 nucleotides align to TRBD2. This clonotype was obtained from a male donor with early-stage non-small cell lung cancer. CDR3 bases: TGCAGCGTTGCACCAATTAGCGGGATGTCAAATACGCAGTATTTT. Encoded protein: CSVAPISGMSNTQYF.